The present entry profiles one T cell receptor beta chain with its context. At one boundary the junction diverges from the germline segment, which might be a read error. These data belong to a study of tumor-infiltrating lymphocytes in oesophageal squamous cell carcinoma. MiXCR was run by TCRdb on the PCR reads, yielding one entry per CDR3 protein. The sample yields approximately 20,000 distinct CDR3 sequences, 35% to 45% seen once. This TCR came from a male donor with esophageal squamous cell carcinoma. The sequencing input was esophageal tumor tissue.

This CDR3 reads CASSYPSGGLFF. Written as DNA, the CDR3 is TGTGCCAGCAGTTACCCCAGCGGGGGGCTGTTCTTC. This chain connects TRBV6-8 to TRBJ2-3; 9 nucleotides line up with TRBD2. Per germline, CDR1 MNHGY and CDR2 SAAAGT. This CDR3 has 12 residues.